Listed here is a single TCR beta chain. This sample stems from a study of identical twins. The CDR3 has 15 residues. Germline values: CDR1 MNHNS, CDR2 SASEGT. V dropped 1 base and J dropped 7 bases, with 16 bases sitting between them. Each CDR3 protein is one row after TCRdb ran MiXCR on the 5' RACE reads. The profile shows approximately 260,000 distinct CDR3 sequences, around 15% of them singletons. Sequencing used memory (CD45RO+) T cells sorted from blood. The V call is TRBV6-1, the J call TRBJ1-2, with D hard to call. The clonotype comes from a woman aged 18 to 35 in good health. In DNA, the CDR3 is TGTGCCAGCAGTGAAGTCGGCAGGTCTGGTGGTGGCTACACCTTC. It translates to CASSEVGRSGGGYTF.